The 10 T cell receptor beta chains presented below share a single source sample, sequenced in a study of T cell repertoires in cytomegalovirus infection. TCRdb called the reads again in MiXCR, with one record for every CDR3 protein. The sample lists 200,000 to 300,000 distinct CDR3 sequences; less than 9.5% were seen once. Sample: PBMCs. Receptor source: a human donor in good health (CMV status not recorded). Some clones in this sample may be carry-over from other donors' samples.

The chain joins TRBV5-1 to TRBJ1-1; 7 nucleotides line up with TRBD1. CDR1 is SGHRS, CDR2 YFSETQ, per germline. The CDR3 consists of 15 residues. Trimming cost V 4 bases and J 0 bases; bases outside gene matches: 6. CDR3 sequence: CASSGRGTVNTEAFF. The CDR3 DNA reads TGCGCCAGCAGCGGAAGAGGGACAGTGAACACTGAAGCTTTCTTT.

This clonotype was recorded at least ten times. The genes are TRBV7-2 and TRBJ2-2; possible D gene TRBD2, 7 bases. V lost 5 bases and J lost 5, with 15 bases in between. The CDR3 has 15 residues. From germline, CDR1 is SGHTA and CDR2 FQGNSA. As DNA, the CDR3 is TGTGCCAGCAGCCCTGGGGGGGGGGCTACCGGGGAGCTGTTTTTT. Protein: CASSPGGGATGELFF.

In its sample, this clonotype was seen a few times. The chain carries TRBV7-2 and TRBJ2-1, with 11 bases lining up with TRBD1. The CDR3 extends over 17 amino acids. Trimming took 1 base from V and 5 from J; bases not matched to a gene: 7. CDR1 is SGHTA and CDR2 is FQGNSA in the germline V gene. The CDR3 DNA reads TGTGCCAGCAGCTTAGTCGGGGGGACAGGGGGGGACAATGAGCAGTTCTTC. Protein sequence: CASSLVGGTGGDNEQFF. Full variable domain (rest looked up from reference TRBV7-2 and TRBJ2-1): GAGVSQSPSNKVTEKGKDVELRCDPISGHTALYWYRQSLGQGLEFLIYFQGNSAPDKSGLPSDRFSAERTGGSVSTLTIQRTQQEDSAVYLCASSLVGGTGGDNEQFFGPGTRLTVL.

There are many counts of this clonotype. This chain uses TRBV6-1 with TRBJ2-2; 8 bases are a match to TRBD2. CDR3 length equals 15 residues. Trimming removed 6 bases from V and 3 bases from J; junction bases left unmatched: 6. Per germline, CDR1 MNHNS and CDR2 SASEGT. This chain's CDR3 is CASSRTSIDTGELFF. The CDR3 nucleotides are TGTGCCAGCAGCCGGACTAGCATAGACACCGGGGAGCTGTTTTTT.

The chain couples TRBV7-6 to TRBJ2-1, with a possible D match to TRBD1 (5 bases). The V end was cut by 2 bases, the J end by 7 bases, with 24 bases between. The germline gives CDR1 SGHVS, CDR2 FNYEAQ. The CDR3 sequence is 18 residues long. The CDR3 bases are TGTGCCAGCAGCTTACAGGGCACAATGAGGCCTATAATAAATGAGCAGTTCTTC. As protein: CASSLQGTMRPIINEQFF. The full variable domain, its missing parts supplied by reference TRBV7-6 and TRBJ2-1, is GAGVSQSPRYKVTKRGQDVALRCDPISGHVSLYWYRQALGQGPEFLTYFNYEAQQDKSGLPNDRFSAERPEGSISTLTIQRTEQRDSAMYRCASSLQGTMRPIINEQFFGPGTRLTVL.

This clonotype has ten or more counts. The CDR3 sequence: CASSYSDGGSPLHF. The DNA of the CDR3 is TGTGCCAGCAGTTACTCGGACGGCGGTTCACCCCTCCACTTT. V gene TRBV6-2 or TRBV6-3 combines with J gene TRBJ1-6; D gene unclear. The germline V and J ends were trimmed by 0 bases and 9 bases, with 9 bases remaining between them. Germline CDR1 reads MNHEY; CDR2 reads SVGEGT. The CDR3 sequence is 14 residues long.

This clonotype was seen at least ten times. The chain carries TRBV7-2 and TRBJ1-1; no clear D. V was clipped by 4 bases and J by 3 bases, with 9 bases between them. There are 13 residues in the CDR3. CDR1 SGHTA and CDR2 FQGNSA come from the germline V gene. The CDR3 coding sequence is TGTGCCAGCAGCTCTCATCCTTACACTGAAGCTTTCTTT. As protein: CASSSHPYTEAFF.

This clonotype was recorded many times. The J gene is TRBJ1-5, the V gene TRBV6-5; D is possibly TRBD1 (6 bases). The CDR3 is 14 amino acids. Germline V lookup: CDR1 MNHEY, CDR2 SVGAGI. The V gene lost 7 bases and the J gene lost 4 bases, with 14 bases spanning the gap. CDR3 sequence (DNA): TGTGCCAGCAAGCCTACAGGGATGAATCAGCCCCAGCATTTT. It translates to CASKPTGMNQPQHF.

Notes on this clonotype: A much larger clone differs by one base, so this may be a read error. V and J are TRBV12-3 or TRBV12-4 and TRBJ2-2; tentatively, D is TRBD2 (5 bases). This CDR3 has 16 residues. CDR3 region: CASNPGRLGNTGKLFF. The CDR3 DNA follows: TGTGCCAGCAACCCCGGAAGACTCGGGAACACCGGGAAGCTGTTTTTT.

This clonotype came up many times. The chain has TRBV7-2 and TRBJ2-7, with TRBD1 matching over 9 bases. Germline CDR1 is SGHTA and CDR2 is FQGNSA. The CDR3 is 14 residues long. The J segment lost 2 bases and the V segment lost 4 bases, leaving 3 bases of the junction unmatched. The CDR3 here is CASSSRDRAYEQYF. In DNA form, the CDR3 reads TGTGCCAGCAGCTCCCGGGACAGGGCCTACGAGCAGTACTTC.